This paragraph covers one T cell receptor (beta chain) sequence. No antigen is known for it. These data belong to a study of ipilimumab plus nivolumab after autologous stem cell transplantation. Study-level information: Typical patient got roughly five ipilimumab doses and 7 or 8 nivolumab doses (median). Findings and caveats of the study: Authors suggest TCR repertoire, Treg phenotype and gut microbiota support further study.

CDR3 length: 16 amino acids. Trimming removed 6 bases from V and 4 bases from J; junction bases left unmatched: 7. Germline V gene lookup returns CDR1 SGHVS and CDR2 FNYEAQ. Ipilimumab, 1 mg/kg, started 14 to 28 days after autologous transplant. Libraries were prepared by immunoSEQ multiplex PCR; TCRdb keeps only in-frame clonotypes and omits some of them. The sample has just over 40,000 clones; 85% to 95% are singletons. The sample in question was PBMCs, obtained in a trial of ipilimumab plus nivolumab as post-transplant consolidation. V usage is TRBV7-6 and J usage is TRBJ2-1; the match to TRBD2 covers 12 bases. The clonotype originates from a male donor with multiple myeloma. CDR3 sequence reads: CASRRTSGVPYNEQFF. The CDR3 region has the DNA TGTGCCAGCAGGAGGACTAGCGGGGTACCATACAATGAGCAGTTCTTC.